This passage covers 18 T cell receptor beta chains from one sample sequenced in a study of Tregs in tolerant kidney transplant recipients. This table comes from immunoSEQ multiplex PCR, and its TCRdb copy is limited to in-frame clones, with some not included. The table counts around 48,000 clones; around 0.8% lies in the top ten. The sample consisted of CD4+ T cells from blood, taken before the transplant. Source of these receptors: a human donor who received a combined kidney and bone marrow transplant.

Remarks on this clone: Sequencing ends 3 residues short of the CDR3 end; the germline J gene provides the rest. This sequence joins TRBV2 and TRBJ2-7; 8 bases match TRBD2. The CDR3 totals 13 residues. CDR1 and CDR2 (germline): SNHLY, FYNNEI. Trimming took 5 bases from V and 3 from J; bases not matched to a gene: 3. CDR3 residues: CASSTSGVYEQYF. CDR3 DNA, as far as it was read: TGTGCCAGCAGTACTAGCGGAGTCTACGAG.

Turning to this clone: The sequence runs out 3 residues before the end of the CDR3; the remainder is reconstructed from the germline J gene. The chain couples TRBV20-1 to TRBJ2-1, with TRBD1 as a possible D gene (6 bases). V dropped 5 bases and J dropped 5 bases, with 19 bases sitting between them. CDR1 DFQATT and CDR2 SNEGSKA come from the germline V gene (reference sequence). The CDR3 contains 15 residues. CDR3 protein: CSAPATGDNNNEQFF. The part of the CDR3 DNA that was read is TGCAGTGCTCCAGCTACTGGGGACAACAACAATGAG.

The CDR3 is CSARRRESGNTGELFF. The sequenced part of the CDR3 DNA is TGCAGTGCTAGACGTAGGGAGAGCGGGAACACCGGGGAG. The chain carries TRBV20-1 and TRBJ2-2; TRBD2 is a possible D gene (5 bases). The read ends 3 residues early relative to the CDR3; the germline J gene fills the gap. The CDR3 runs 16 residues. With 2 bases removed from V and 1 base from J, the gap between germline ends came to 14 bases. Germline CDR1 reads DFQATT; CDR2 reads SNEGSKA (reference sequence).

Regarding this clone: The read ends 3 residues shy of where the CDR3 ends; the end is completed using the germline J gene. The V call is TRBV18, the J call TRBJ1-3; D perhaps matches TRBD1 (6 bases). The CDR3 has 15 amino acids. V was pared by 4 bases and J by 4 bases, with 14 bases between. Per germline, CDR1 KGHSH and CDR2 LQKENI. The covered CDR3 bases are TGTGCCAGCTCACAACAGGGTATCTTCGGAAACACC. Its translation: CASSQQGIFGNT. The CDR3, in full, reads CASSQQGIFGNTIYF.

Of note for this clone: The read ends 3 residues shy of where the CDR3 ends; the end is completed using the germline J gene. The genes are TRBV5-4 and TRBJ2-6, with D uncertain. The germline V gene has CDR1 SGHNT and CDR2 YYREEE (reference sequence). The CDR3 has 14 amino acids. CDR3 residues: CASSLEHFGGVLTF. CDR3 bases read: TGTGCCAGCAGCTTGGAACACTTTGGCGGAGTC.

Concerning this clone itself: The CDR3 goes on 3 residues after the read ends, and that part is filled in from the germline J gene. The gene calls are TRBV7-9 and TRBJ1-4, with 11 bases that match TRBD1. Trimming removed 3 bases from V and 7 bases from J; junction bases left unmatched: 1. CDR1 and CDR2 from the germline V gene are SEHNR and FQNEAQ (reference sequence). The CDR3 covers 14 residues. The part of the CDR3 DNA that was read is TGTGCCAGCAGCTTGGACAGGGGGCGTGAAAAA. Amino acids: CASSLDRGREK. The CDR3 as a whole reads CASSLDRGREKLFF.

Concerning this clone itself: The sequence runs out 3 residues before the end of the CDR3; the remainder is reconstructed from the germline J gene. The rearrangement joins TRBV6-2 or TRBV6-3 to TRBJ2-7, with 10 bases lining up with TRBD1. This CDR3 is built from 14 residues. Trimming took 2 bases from V and 5 from J; bases not matched to a gene: 3. The germline CDR1 and CDR2 sequences are MNHEY and SVGEGT. Incomplete CDR3 DNA: TGTGCCAGCAGTTACCGGGACAGGGGCCACGAG. Residues: CASSYRDRGHE. The CDR3 in its entirety is CASSYRDRGHEQYF.

Comment on this clone: The CDR3 end lies 3 residues beyond the end of the read and is filled in from the germline J gene. The rearrangement uses TRBV7-3 and TRBJ2-3; D is undetermined. Deletions cut 5 bases from V and 1 base from J, with 10 bases between. CDR3 length: 14 amino acids. CDR1 and CDR2 (germline): SGHTA, FQGTGA. The CDR3 DNA, read in part, is TGTGCCAGCAGCCTCTCCCGGGGCACAGATACG. Translation: CASSLSRGTDT. The CDR3, in full, reads CASSLSRGTDTQYF.

Of note for this clone: The sequenced fragment ends 3 residues before the CDR3 boundary, so the rest is inferred from the germline J gene. This chain links TRBV7-3 with TRBJ2-1, with TRBD1 matching over 8 bases. V was clipped by 0 bases and J by 3 bases; unmatched bases: 4. Looked up from germline, CDR1 is SGHTA and CDR2 is FQGTGA. The CDR3 runs 16 residues. The CDR3 bases that were read are TGTGCCAGCAGCTTAACCCCCGGACAGGGCTACAATGAG. This encodes CASSLTPGQGYNE. The whole CDR3 sequence reads CASSLTPGQGYNEQFF.

Comment on this clone: With the read ending 3 residues before the CDR3 end, the germline J gene is used to fill in that end. This rearrangement joins TRBV30 to TRBJ2-1, with D maybe TRBD2 (5 bases). The CDR3 consists of 15 residues. Germline-derived CDR1 and CDR2 are GTSNPN and SVGIG (reference sequence). Trimming shortened V by 2 bases and J by 4 bases, and 15 bases separated the two germline ends. The CDR3 DNA, read in part, is TGTGCCTGGAGTTCCCAAGGCCGGGGTTACAATGAG. It is translated as CAWSSQGRGYNE. The full CDR3 protein is CAWSSQGRGYNEQFF.

Of note for this clone: The CDR3 goes on 3 residues after the read ends, and that part is filled in from the germline J gene. This chain connects TRBV5-1 to TRBJ2-5; 10 bases are a match to TRBD2. Per the germline V gene, CDR1 is SGHRS and CDR2 is YFSETQ. The CDR3 is made up of 14 amino acids. The V and J ends lost 4 bases and 5 bases, in that order; junction bases with no gene match: 5. CDR3 DNA, as far as it was read: TGCGCCAGCAGCGAAGCGGGGGGGAGCGAGACC. The encoded protein is CASSEAGGSET. The complete CDR3 protein is CASSEAGGSETQYF.

As regards this clone: The CDR3 end lies 3 residues beyond the end of the read and is filled in from the germline J gene. The rearrangement joins TRBV11-3 to TRBJ2-4; tentatively, D is TRBD2 (6 bases). The V gene lost 5 bases and the J gene lost 6 bases, with 11 bases spanning the gap. From germline, CDR1 is SGHNT and CDR2 YENEEA. This CDR3 spans 13 amino acids. CDR3 loop: CASSLDGGNIQYF. The part of the CDR3 DNA that was read is TGTGCCAGCAGCCTCGACGGGGGAAACATT.

In the case of this clone: Read coverage stops 3 residues before the CDR3 terminus; the germline J gene supplies the remainder. The chain couples TRBV7-2 to TRBJ2-1; D possibly corresponds to TRBD1 (5 bases). V was cut by 7 bases and J by 9 bases, with 22 bases left in between. Germline V lookup: CDR1 SGHTA, CDR2 FQGNSA. The CDR3 loop spans 15 amino acids. The CDR3 loop reads CASIPTGARVGEQFF. CDR3 bases read: TGTGCCAGCATCCCTACAGGAGCTAGAGTAGGTGAG. The variable domain in full, completed from reference TRBV7-2 and TRBJ2-1, reads GAGVSQSPSNKVTEKGKDVELRCDPISGHTALYWYRQSLGQGLEFLIYFQGNSAPDKSGLPSDRFSAERTGGSVSTLTIQRTQQEDSAVYLCASIPTGARVGEQFFGPGTRLTVL.

On this clone itself: From the germline J gene comes the end of the CDR3, since the read stops 3 residues before it. V is TRBV30 and J is TRBJ2-3; D call uncertain. Germline loops: CDR1 GTSNPN, CDR2 SVGIG (reference sequence). V dropped 2 bases and J dropped 1 base, with 4 bases sitting between them. The CDR3 has 12 residues. CDR3 DNA (partial): TGTGCCTGGAGTTCGGGCACAGATACG. Encoded protein: CAWSSGTDT. The whole CDR3 region reads CAWSSGTDTQYF.

With regard to this clone: The read stops 3 residues short of the end of the CDR3; the missing end is completed from the germline J gene. The genes are TRBV18 and TRBJ2-2; TRBD1 matches at 7 bases. This CDR3 is built from 15 residues. Germline V lookup: CDR1 KGHSH, CDR2 LQKENI. The trim removed 3 bases at V and 4 bases at J, leaving 5 bases unmatched. CDR3 residues: CASSPNRDSTGELFF. The CDR3 DNA, read in part, is TGTGCCAGCTCACCGAACCGGGACAGCACCGGGGAG.

In regard to this clone: The sequence runs out 3 residues before the end of the CDR3; the remainder is reconstructed from the germline J gene. The chain couples TRBV7-8 to TRBJ1-2; weak D call: TRBD1 (6 bases). This CDR3 is built from 16 residues. Germline-derived CDR1 and CDR2 are SGHVS and FQNEAQ. Between the trimmed V and J ends, which lost 10 bases and 4 bases, there was a span of 25 bases. CDR3 DNA (partial): TGTGCCACTAAGAGGGCGGGGGGGCAAGTTAGCTATGGC. Translating it yields CATKRAGGQVSYG. The whole CDR3 sequence is CATKRAGGQVSYGYTF.

Notes on this clone: The CDR3 extends 3 residues past the end of the read, so its final part is completed from the germline J gene. V gene TRBV6-1 combines with J gene TRBJ2-5, with 7 bases matching TRBD2. The CDR3 is 14 amino acids. Germline assignment: CDR1 MNHNS and CDR2 SASEGT. The trim removed 3 bases at V and 3 bases at J, leaving 4 bases unmatched. The sequenced part of the CDR3 DNA is TGTGCCAGCAGTGACGGGGGGATTGAAGAGACC. Translation: CASSDGGIEET. In full, the CDR3 reads CASSDGGIEETQYF.

Worth noting for this clone: Read sequence stops 3 residues before the CDR3 end, and the germline J gene provides the missing end. The gene calls are TRBV18 and TRBJ2-5; no definite D call. This CDR3 is built from 13 residues. The V and J ends lost 1 base and 4 bases respectively, with 7 bases between them. The germline V gene has CDR1 KGHSH and CDR2 LQKENI. The CDR3 here is CASSPLHGETQYF. Partial CDR3 DNA: TGTGCCAGCTCACCACTCCACGGAGAGACC. The full variable domain, with the rest looked up from reference TRBV18 and TRBJ2-5, is NAGVMQNPRHLVRRRGQEARLRCSPMKGHSHVYWYRQLPEEGLKFMVYLQKENIIDESGMPKERFSAEFPKEGPSILRIQQVVRGDSAAYFCASSPLHGETQYFGPGTRLLVL.